A single sample gave rise to the 9 T cell receptor beta chains below, sequenced in a study of T cell responses to AZD1222 COVID-19 vaccine. Clones were sequenced by immunoSEQ multiplex PCR, and TCRdb holds only the in-frame ones, with some missing. The profile covers fewer than 120,000 clones, with over 85% appearing a single time and roughly 14% taken by the ten largest. The source was peripheral blood, collected 28 days after the second AZD1222 dose. The receptors were gathered from an adult who received the AZD1222 COVID-19 vaccine.

In nucleotides, the CDR3 is TGTGCCAGCAGCTTGTGGCAGAAGCTAGCCAAAAACATTCAGTACTTC. It is translated as CASSLWQKLAKNIQYF. The V gene is TRBV5-6, the J gene TRBJ2-4; D remains unclear. The germline V and J ends were trimmed by 1 base and 0 bases, with 11 bases remaining between them. Looked up from germline, CDR1 is SGHDT and CDR2 is YYEEEE. The CDR3 contains 16 residues.

This sequence joins TRBV2 and TRBJ2-7; tentative D call: TRBD1 (5 bases). Germline assignment: CDR1 SNHLY and CDR2 FYNNEI. V was pared by 6 bases and J by 1 base, with 16 bases between. The CDR3 covers 15 residues. CDR3 nucleotides: TGTGCCAGCAGCCGGACGACAGAAAAATCCTACGAGCAGTACTTC. It encodes CASSRTTEKSYEQYF.

The chain joins TRBV7-8 to TRBJ1-1, with D possibly TRBD1 on 6 matching bases. Germline V CDR1 and CDR2: SGHVS, FQNEAQ. CDR3 size: 17 residues. The V end was cut by 4 bases, the J end by 1 base, with 19 bases between. The CDR3 reads CASSSIQGASPNTEAFF. In DNA, the CDR3 is TGTGCCAGCAGCTCCATACAGGGAGCCAGCCCGAACACTGAAGCTTTCTTT.

The V gene is TRBV28, the J gene TRBJ1-1; tentative D call: TRBD1 (5 bases). The germline gives CDR1 MDHEN, CDR2 SYDVKM. The CDR3 spans 11 residues. V gave up 4 bases and J gave up 11 bases, with 11 bases separating them. The CDR3 nucleotides read TGTGCCAGCAGTTATCGGGGGATGGCTTTCTTT. Protein: CASSYRGMAFF.

The rearrangement joins TRBV9 to TRBJ1-2; tentatively, D is TRBD1 (6 bases). The V and J ends lost 3 bases and 8 bases respectively, with 17 bases between them. Germline CDR1 is SGDLS and CDR2 is YYNGEE. The CDR3 has 14 amino acids. The CDR3 DNA sequence: TGTGCCAGCAGCGCCCAATTCAGGGGAGAAGGCTACACCTTC. Residues: CASSAQFRGEGYTF.

This rearrangement joins TRBV5-1 to TRBJ2-7; 10 bases line up with TRBD1. The germline CDR1 and CDR2 sequences are SGHRS and YFSETQ. Trimming at V came to 6 bases and at J to 4 bases, leaving 4 bases not matched to a gene. This CDR3 region has 13 residues. Written as DNA, the CDR3 is TGCGCCAGCACGGGACAGGGGAATTACGAGCAGTACTTC. This gives the protein CASTGQGNYEQYF.

V gene TRBV27 combines with J gene TRBJ1-2, with 7 bases fitting TRBD1. Germline CDR1 reads MNHEY; CDR2 reads SMNVEV (reference sequence). This CDR3 contains 17 residues. V was clipped by 5 bases and J by 4 bases; unmatched bases: 16. This CDR3 reads CASSPLQGGTVSYGYTF. The CDR3 bases are TGTGCCAGCAGTCCCCTCCAGGGGGGGACAGTGTCCTATGGCTACACCTTC.

This chain joins TRBV7-2 and TRBJ2-2; 8 nucleotides line up with TRBD2. The germline CDR1 and CDR2 sequences are SGHTA and FQGNSA. The CDR3 is 15 amino acids. The V gene end was trimmed by 0 bases and the J gene end by 4 bases; junction bases not matched to a gene: 1. The CDR3, as DNA: TGTGCCAGCAGCTTAGCCGGGACTAGCACCGGGGAGCTGTTTTTT. Protein product: CASSLAGTSTGELFF.

The rearrangement uses TRBV27 and TRBJ2-1; unclear D gene. Germline CDR1 reads MNHEY; CDR2 reads SMNVEV (reference sequence). V lost 3 bases and J 1 base, leaving 13 bases between the germline ends. The CDR3 sequence is 16 residues long. CDR3 DNA sequence: TGTGCCAGCAGTTTTAGGTGGCTTTCATCCTACAATGAGCAGTTCTTC. The encoded protein is CASSFRWLSSYNEQFF.